This T cell receptor beta chain was identified in a study of HIV-infected patients and healthy controls. Findings of the study overall: Healthy control repertoires had roughly threefold more distinct CDR3s than untreated HIV+ repertoires, and higher Shannon diversity.

cDNA was made from approximately 500 ng RNA using alpha and beta constant primers. Alpha and beta chain libraries were made separately by chain-specific third strand synthesis with multiplexing indices. Each molecule carried a 12-nucleotide identifier made of two joined random hexamers added before amplification. In TCRdb, the 5' RACE reads were re-called with MiXCR into one record per CDR3 protein. This sample has about 12,000 distinct CDR3 sequences, with around 9% found just once. There are many counts of this clonotype. Its antigen is still unknown. The length of the CDR3 is 16 residues. The germline CDR1 and CDR2 sequences are DFQATT and SNEGSKA (reference sequence). J was trimmed by 0 bases and V by 3 bases; bases with no gene match: 5. The repertoire came from unfractionated whole blood and reflected all unsorted peripheral T cells.

The input for sequencing was blood, taken before antiretroviral therapy. The chain is built from TRBV20-1 and TRBJ2-3; 11 nucleotides align to TRBD2. The sequence was collected from an adult with HIV infection. The donor label of this sample is uncertain. The chain's CDR3 is CSARRASGGSTDTQYF. The CDR3 bases are TGCAGTGCTAGGCGGGCTAGCGGGGGGAGCACAGATACGCAGTATTTT.